One and the same sample provided the 16 T cell receptor beta chains below, sequenced in a study of PD-L1 blockade in urothelial cancer. Time point described: pretreatment peripheral blood. Some clones are missing from TCRdb's copy, which holds only in-frame ones; the method was immunoSEQ multiplex PCR. The sample shows tens of thousands of clones, 80% to 85% of them seen only once. Sequenced material: PBMCs, taken around atezolizumab (anti-PD-L1) treatment. The receptors were gathered from a man in his sixties or seventies with urothelial cancer.

This clone appeared once. The chain carries TRBV5-4 and TRBJ2-1; 12 bases are shared with TRBD2. The CDR3 length is 14 residues. V gave up 0 bases and J gave up 10 bases; unmatched junction bases: 2. Germline CDR1 is SGHNT and CDR2 is YYREEE (reference sequence). The CDR3 DNA follows: TGTGCCAGCAGCTTGGAAGGACTAGCGGGGGAGCAGTTCTTC. This encodes CASSLEGLAGEQFF.

The chain employs TRBV7-9 and TRBJ2-3; 11 bases line up with TRBD2. The ends lost 4 bases at V and 5 bases at J; junction bases unmatched: 8. The CDR3 contains 16 residues. Germline V lookup: CDR1 SEHNR, CDR2 FQNEAQ (reference sequence). In DNA form, the CDR3 reads TGTGCCAGCAGCTCGTATAGCGGGAGGGCCAGAGATACGCAGTATTTT. It encodes CASSSYSGRARDTQYF.

The chain employs TRBV7-6 and TRBJ2-1, with 10 bases identical to TRBD2. Trimming at V came to 3 bases and at J to 7 bases, leaving 6 bases not matched to a gene. The CDR3 is 15 amino acids. Germline V gene sequence: CDR1 SGHVS, CDR2 FNYEAQ. The CDR3 region has the DNA TGTGCCAGCAGCTTGCGCCTAGCGGGAGTAAATGAGCAGTTCTTC. Its translation is CASSLRLAGVNEQFF. The full variable domain, rest sourced from reference TRBV7-6 and TRBJ2-1, is GAGVSQSPRYKVTKRGQDVALRCDPISGHVSLYWYRQALGQGPEFLTYFNYEAQQDKSGLPNDRFSAERPEGSISTLTIQRTEQRDSAMYRCASSLRLAGVNEQFFGPGTRLTVL.

The table lists this clone with a few counts. This rearrangement joins TRBV18 to TRBJ2-7; 7 bases match TRBD1. CDR1 is KGHSH and CDR2 is LQKENI in the germline V gene. V lost 6 bases to trimming and J lost 2 bases; unmatched junction nucleotides: 7. This CDR3 contains 14 residues. CDR3 loop: CASSLDREAYEQYF. The CDR3 DNA reads TGTGCCAGCTCTCTCGACAGGGAAGCCTACGAGCAGTACTTC.

The J gene is TRBJ2-1, the V gene TRBV30; tentative D call: TRBD2 (6 bases). The CDR3 sequence is 17 residues long. Germline loops: CDR1 GTSNPN, CDR2 SVGIG (reference sequence). V dropped 4 bases and J dropped 0 bases, with 19 bases sitting between them. CDR3 in DNA: TGTGCCTGGAAAGGAGGGATGGGGACGAGCTCCTACAATGAGCAGTTCTTC. Its protein is CAWKGGMGTSSYNEQFF.

The chain carries TRBV30 and TRBJ1-5; TRBD1 is a possible D gene (6 bases). This CDR3 has 13 amino acids. The germline CDR1 and CDR2 sequences are GTSNPN and SVGIG (reference sequence). V lost 2 bases, J lost 2 bases, and 7 bases lay in between. This CDR3 reads CAWSYRGNQPQHF. The CDR3 DNA follows: TGTGCCTGGAGTTACAGGGGCAATCAGCCCCAGCATTTT.

The chain uses TRBV27 and TRBJ1-4, with TRBD1 identical over 7 bases. V shed 5 bases and J 0 bases; nucleotides not matched to a gene: 15. The CDR3 runs 19 residues. Germline V gene sequence: CDR1 MNHEY, CDR2 SMNVEV (reference sequence). The CDR3, as DNA: TGTGCCAGCAGTCTAAGACAGGGTTCCTCAATCACAACTAATGAAAAACTGTTTTTT. Amino acid sequence: CASSLRQGSSITTNEKLFF.

The chain carries TRBV7-9 and TRBJ1-1; D unresolved. CDR1 is SEHNR and CDR2 is FQNEAQ in the germline V gene (reference sequence). The V end was cut by 4 bases, the J end by 1 base, with 10 bases between. This CDR3 has 14 amino acids. This CDR3 is CASSSPPKNTEAFF. CDR3 coding DNA: TGTGCCAGCAGCTCCCCTCCTAAGAACACTGAAGCTTTCTTT.

This sequence joins TRBV2 and TRBJ2-1; 10 bases are a match to TRBD2. V dropped 6 bases and J dropped 3; count of bases not matched to a gene: 2. Germline CDR1 is SNHLY and CDR2 is FYNNEI. This CDR3 has 14 residues. CDR3 region: CASSRTSGYNEQFF. CDR3 DNA: TGTGCCAGCAGCAGGACTAGCGGCTACAATGAGCAGTTCTTC.

This clone has more than one count but fewer than ten. The chain combines TRBV21-1 with TRBJ2-3; the table calls TRBD1, which could not be checked here. TRBV21-1 represents a pseudogene. This CDR3 has 18 amino acids. The CDR3 DNA sequence: TGTGCCAGCAGCAAAGAAGTATTTGACAGGGGAATGGCAGATACGCAGTATTTT. It specifies CASSKEVFDRGMADTQYF.

The chain links TRBV2 to TRBJ2-5; 12 nucleotides line up with TRBD1. The CDR3 is 16 amino acids. J was trimmed by 4 bases and V by 3 bases; bases with no gene match: 6. Germline loops: CDR1 SNHLY, CDR2 FYNNEI. The CDR3 region has the DNA TGTGCCAGCAGTGACCCGCGGGACAGGGGGCGAGAGACCCAGTACTTC. Protein sequence: CASSDPRDRGRETQYF.

A single count supports this clone. This chain uses TRBV2 with TRBJ2-5; 9 bases fit TRBD1. Trimming cost V 5 bases and J 3 bases; bases outside gene matches: 7. This CDR3 is built from 15 residues. Germline V gene lookup returns CDR1 SNHLY and CDR2 FYNNEI. The CDR3 DNA sequence: TGTGCCAGCAGTCCGGACAGGGGAAGAAAAGAGACCCAGTACTTC. Translated, it gives CASSPDRGRKETQYF.

This chain joins TRBV7-2 and TRBJ2-3; TRBD2 matches at 12 bases. There are 17 residues in the CDR3. The germline V gene has CDR1 SGHTA and CDR2 FQGNSA. The ends lost 3 bases at V and 7 bases at J; junction bases unmatched: 11. CDR3: CASSFTALAGGTNTQYF. For the CDR3, the DNA is TGTGCCAGCAGCTTTACTGCACTAGCGGGGGGCACGAATACGCAGTATTTT.

J is TRBJ2-3 and V is TRBV6-4; D is uncertain. Trimming took 4 bases from V and 4 from J, leaving 9 bases between them. From germline, CDR1 is MRHNA and CDR2 SNTAGT. The length of the CDR3 is 13 residues. Written as DNA, the CDR3 is TGTGCCAGCAGTGCCAGTCTCGCAGATACGCAGTATTTT. Protein sequence: CASSASLADTQYF.

The genes are TRBV12-5 and TRBJ1-1, with 9 bases matching TRBD1. V gave up 5 bases and J gave up 5 bases; unmatched junction bases: 3. The CDR3 covers 13 residues. Germline CDR1 LGHNT, CDR2 FRNRAP. Here the CDR3 reads CASGGTGNTEAFF. In nucleotides, the CDR3 is TGTGCTAGTGGTGGGACAGGGAATACTGAAGCTTTCTTT.

The chain joins TRBV5-5 to TRBJ2-2, with D tentatively TRBD1 (6 bases). From germline, CDR1 is SGHKS and CDR2 YYEKEE (reference sequence). The CDR3 runs to 14 residues. V was trimmed by 3 bases and J by 7 bases, leaving 13 bases between them. The CDR3 loop reads CASSSGAIGGELFF. The CDR3 region has the DNA TGTGCCAGCAGCTCAGGGGCCATTGGCGGGGAGCTGTTTTTT.